This T cell receptor beta chain stems from a study of CD8 T cells in ankylosing spondylitis. Broader study findings: It appeared that ankylosing spondylitis blood was characterized by a TCR beta motif of under ten highly homologous variants. Certain motif variants had earlier been reported in reactive arthritis synovial fluid and blood. Reportedly, significant enrichment of disease-linked clones occurred in matched ankylosing spondylitis synovial fluid.

As regards this clonotype: What it binds is unknown.

The ends were cut back, 2 bases at V and 8 bases at J, with 16 bases in the middle. The CDR3 contains 15 residues. TCRdb passed the 5' RACE reads through MiXCR, listing each CDR3 protein once. This repertoire shows 650,000 to 800,000 distinct CDR3 sequences, around 20% found once; its top ten account for about 20%. The TCR was taken from a male donor with ankylosing spondylitis. The V and J genes are TRBV12-3 or TRBV12-4 and TRBJ2-1; no definite D call. Sequencing was done on a sample of blood, either unsorted or a sorted T cell fraction (not recorded which). The CDR3 here is CASSLNGPLGYEQFF. The CDR3 bases are TGTGCCAGCAGTTTAAATGGCCCCCTAGGCTATGAGCAGTTCTTC.